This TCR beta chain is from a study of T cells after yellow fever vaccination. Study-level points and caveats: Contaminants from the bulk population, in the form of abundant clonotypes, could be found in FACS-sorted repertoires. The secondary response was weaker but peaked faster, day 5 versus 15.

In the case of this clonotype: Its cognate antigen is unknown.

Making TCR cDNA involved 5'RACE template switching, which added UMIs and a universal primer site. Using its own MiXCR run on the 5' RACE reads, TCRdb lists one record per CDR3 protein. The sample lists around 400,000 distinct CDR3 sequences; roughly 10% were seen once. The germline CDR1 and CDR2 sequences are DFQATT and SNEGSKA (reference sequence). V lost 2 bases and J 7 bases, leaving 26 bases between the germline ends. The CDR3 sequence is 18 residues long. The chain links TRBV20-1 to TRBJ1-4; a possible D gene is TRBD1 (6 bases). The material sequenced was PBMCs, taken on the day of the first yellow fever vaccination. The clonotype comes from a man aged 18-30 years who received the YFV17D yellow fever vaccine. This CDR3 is CSARPRSGDVTGGEKLFF. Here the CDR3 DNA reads TGCAGTGCTAGACCTCGGTCAGGGGACGTCACCGGGGGTGAAAAACTGTTTTTT.